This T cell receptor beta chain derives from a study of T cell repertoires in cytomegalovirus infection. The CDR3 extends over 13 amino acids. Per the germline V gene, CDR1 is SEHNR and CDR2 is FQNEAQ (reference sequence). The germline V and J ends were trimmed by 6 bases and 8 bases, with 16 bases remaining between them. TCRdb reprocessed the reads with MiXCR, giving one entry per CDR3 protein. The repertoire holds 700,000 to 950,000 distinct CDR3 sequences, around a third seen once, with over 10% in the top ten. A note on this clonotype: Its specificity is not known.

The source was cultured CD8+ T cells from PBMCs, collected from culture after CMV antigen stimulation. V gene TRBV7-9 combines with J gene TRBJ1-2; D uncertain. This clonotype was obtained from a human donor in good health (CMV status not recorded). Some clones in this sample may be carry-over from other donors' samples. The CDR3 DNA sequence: TGTGCCAGCAGTAATTCCGAGATTAGGGGCTACACCTTC. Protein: CASSNSEIRGYTF.